The clone carrying this T cell receptor beta chain was recorded at least ten times. The antigen is unknown. Germline CDR1 DFQATT, CDR2 SNEGSKA (reference sequence). V was shortened by 2 bases and J by 7 bases, with 6 bases between the two germline ends. The CDR3 spans 11 residues. The source material, RNA transcripts, was used to amplify TCR beta CDR3 regions. HTBI primers were used for first-round RT-PCR of the TCR CDR3. From the multiplex PCR reads, TCRdb called clonotypes with MiXCR, one entry per CDR3 protein. The table includes hundreds of thousands of distinct CDR3 sequences, 11% to 15% detected once. The data were obtained in a study of T cells in Graves' hyperthyroidism and ophthalmopathy. The study's findings and limits: A model of 13 V-J pairs discriminated ophthalmopathy from stable hyperthyroidism.

Sequencing was done on a sample of blood. The chain combines TRBV20-1 with TRBJ2-1; no firm D call. The receptor's source is a woman aged 25 to 39 with Graves' hyperthyroidism that later progressed to Graves' ophthalmopathy. The CDR3 nucleotides are TGCAGTGCTAGACGGGCGAATGAGCAGTTCTTC. Amino acid sequence: CSARRANEQFF.